This TCR beta chain originates from a study of CD8 T cells in Susac syndrome. Sequencing targeted TCR beta in T cells from blood (CD8+ and CD4+). The multiple sclerosis control group was made up of treatment-naive patients with stable or active relapsing-remitting disease. The V gene's germline CDR1 is LGHDT and CDR2 YNNKEL (reference sequence). Trimming removed 4 bases at V and 4 bases at J, with 15 bases between. The CDR3 sequence is 15 residues long. RNA amounts of 0.5 to 1 ug underwent reverse transcription with random hexamers. One entry per CDR3 protein, called by TCRdb with MiXCR from the immunoSEQ multiplex PCR reads. The sample records some 120,000 distinct CDR3 sequences, about 92% being singletons.

J is TRBJ2-3 and V is TRBV3-1; D perhaps matches TRBD2 (5 bases). This TCR derives from a human donor with multiple sclerosis. Input material: CD8+ T cells from PBMCs. The CDR3 loop reads CASSLEGAGADTQYF. Written as DNA, the CDR3 is TGTGCCAGCAGCCTAGAGGGAGCAGGTGCAGATACGCAGTATTTT.